Reported below is one TCR beta chain. Its antigen remains unidentified. No per-base quality is available; no much larger clone lies one base away. The ViraFEST assay stimulated PBMC with viral peptide pools and then used TCR sequencing to identify antigen-specific CD4+ T cell clonotypes by expansion. After around 11 days of culture, CD4+ T cells were isolated with the EasySep CD4+ T cell isolation kit. Each participant received two doses of an mRNA SARS-CoV-2 vaccine, either BNT162b2 or mRNA-1273. The absence of prior SARS-CoV-2 infection in healthy vaccine recipients was confirmed by negative nucleocapsid antibodies before and after vaccination. Roughly 1.9 million PBMC per well were cultured with around 9.8 ug/ml peptides in IMDM containing 5% human AB serum, about 9 IU/ml IL-2 and gentamicin. On days 3 and 7, half of the culture medium was replaced with fresh IL-2-containing medium. Unless noted otherwise, every peptide stimulation condition was cultured in triplicate wells. Using Ficoll-Paque Plus gradient centrifugation, PBMC were separated from whole blood and then either used fresh or cryopreserved at -140C. Overlapping peptide pools spanned the spike proteins of SARS-CoV-2 and the common cold coronaviruses HCoV-NL63, HCoV-OC43 and HCoV-229E. The QIAamp micro DNA kit was used to extract genomic DNA from the cultured CD4+ T cells.

To prepare the library, the immunoSEQ multiplex PCR assay was applied. DNA from the CD4+ T cells that had been cultured and isolated underwent TCR beta CDR3 sequencing. The published analysis was carried out like this. The analysis removed non-productive TCR sequences, trimmed reads to the CDR3 region, and retained only CDR3s that were 7 or more amino acids long. Antigen-specific clonotypes were identified with the MANAFEST web app by comparing expansion in peptide wells against reference cultures. To be called positive, a clone needed expansion at FDR<0.05 compared with the reference and with all other wells, an odds ratio greater than 5, and a frequency greater than 0.1% in two replicate wells. Clonotypes significantly expanded in SARS-CoV-2 spike wells and in at least one common cold coronavirus spike condition were defined as cross-reactive. CDR3 similarity was assessed by Levenshtein distance with the stringdist R package, and unrooted trees were built with ape in R 3.6.1. TCRdb obtained this table from immuneACCESS and retained in-frame rearrangements with V and J assigned. These tables miss some clones; where compared with another copy, unresolved V genes account for less than half of the shortfall, and the remainder is unexplained. The V and J calls and clone size come from that table; D and trimming were worked out from the DNA. The sample has about 46,000 clones on record, 65% to 80% of them singletons. Approximately 15% of the sample lies in the top ten.

The germline V end is reduced by 5 bases and the J end by 0 bases; junction bases left unmatched: 6. Via the germline V gene, CDR1 is KGHSY and CDR2 FQNENV. From its cysteine to its phenylalanine, the CDR3 spans 15 amino acids. Here the CDR3 DNA is all that survives: 45 bases in frame from base 1. This entry is derived from a study of vaccination effects on CD4 cells after COVID-19 (dated by TCRdb to between 2021 and 2024). Study-wide context: Across the study, the median time from the second dose to post-vaccine sampling was 72 days (range 14 to 241). The study compared SARS-CoV-2 spike-specific CD4+ TCR repertoires before and after mRNA vaccination in COVID-19 convalescent patients and infection-naive vaccine recipients. Cultures from other donors in the study were sequenced using the Oncomine TCR Beta short-read assay on an Illumina iSeq 100. The full study included 10 to 11 COVID-19 convalescent patients and several SARS-CoV-2-naive healthy vaccine recipients. The study at large found these results: Limitations of the study were the small number of convalescent patients and the absence of early post-infection timepoints. Marked clonal contraction was observed in both infection-induced and vaccine-induced clones at late post-vaccination timepoints, consistent with waning T cell responses. In healthy vaccine recipients, vaccine-induced clones were almost all SARS-CoV-2 mono-reactive, with only 1 of 255 cross-reactive with common cold coronaviruses.

The sequence links TRBV16 to TRBJ1-1; TRBD1 lines up with 7 middle nucleotides. This clonotype was obtained from a human donor who received a COVID-19 vaccine. Sequencing was performed on CD4+ T cells from PBMCs cultured with HCoV-OC43 spike peptides, taken after COVID-19 vaccination. The meaning of the sample's cell subset or site label: HCoV-OC43 spike overlapping peptide pool stimulation. The CDR3 corresponds to CASSIQGTVNTEAFF. The nucleotide sequence reads as follows: TGTGCCAGCAGCATACAAGGGACAGTGAACACTGAAGCTTTCTTT.